What follows are 20 T cell receptor beta chains derived from one specimen sequenced in a study of T cells in Graves' hyperthyroidism and ophthalmopathy. Regions amplified from RNA transcripts were the TCR beta CDR3 regions. HTBI primers were employed in a first-round RT-PCR of the TCR CDR3. TCRdb reprocessed the multiplex PCR reads via MiXCR and lists one record per CDR3 protein. The table has approximately 600,000 distinct CDR3 sequences, less than 25% seen once. The source material was blood. The receptors here all came from a man younger than 40 with Graves' ophthalmopathy.

The V and J genes are TRBV7-8 and TRBJ1-6, with 8 bases fitting TRBD1. The V gene's germline CDR1 is SGHVS and CDR2 FQNEAQ. This CDR3 is 15 amino acids long. The V and J ends lost 4 bases and 8 bases, in that order; junction bases with no gene match: 7. The CDR3 loop reads CASSSQGARDSPLHF. The CDR3, as DNA: TGTGCCAGCAGCTCGCAGGGGGCTAGGGATTCACCCCTCCACTTT.

The chain links TRBV6-5 to TRBJ2-7; the match to TRBD2 covers 7 bases. The germline V gene encodes CDR1 MNHEY and CDR2 SVGAGI. CDR3 length equals 17 residues. The trim removed 2 bases at V and 3 bases at J, leaving 13 bases unmatched. The CDR3 bases are TGTGCCAGCAGTTACCCCCCTGGCGGGAGCGGGTTCTACGAGCAGTACTTC. The encoded protein is CASSYPPGGSGFYEQYF.

A single count supports this clonotype. No conserved phenylalanine or tryptophan ends this CDR3, so it is likely a read error. This chain's CDR3 is CASSSHLDRLNSPLHL. CDR3 bases: TGTGCCAGCAGTTCCCACCTGGACAGGCTTAATTCACCCCTCCACCTT. The rearrangement links TRBV27 to TRBJ1-6, with 7 bases lining up with TRBD1. The CDR3 length is 16 residues. V lost 4 bases to trimming and J lost 6 bases; unmatched junction nucleotides: 9. CDR1 is MNHEY and CDR2 is SMNVEV in the germline V gene (reference sequence).

CDR3 region: CASSYSIVSDREDAYSNQPQHF. The CDR3 DNA reads TGTGCCAGCAGTTACTCGATTGTGTCGGACAGGGAGGACGCGTATAGCAATCAGCCCCAGCATTTT. The chain employs TRBV6-5 and TRBJ1-5; 8 positions match TRBD1. Germline trimming cut 0 bases from V and 0 bases from J; bases unmatched to any gene: 19. Germline V lookup: CDR1 MNHEY, CDR2 SVGAGI. CDR3 length: 22 residues.

This clonotype was picked up a small number of times. This CDR3 reads CASSYIRGGSEAFF. The CDR3 DNA reads as TGTGCCAGCAGTTATATTCGGGGGGGGTCTGAAGCTTTCTTT. The V gene is TRBV27, the J gene TRBJ1-1; tentative D call: TRBD1 (5 bases). CDR3 length: 14 residues. CDR1 MNHEY and CDR2 SMNVEV come from the germline V gene (reference sequence). Trimming pared 4 bases from V and 6 bases from J, leaving 15 bases between.

Concerning this clonotype itself: One base away lies a much larger clone, so this may be a sequencing read error. The gene calls are TRBV28 and TRBJ2-3; D may be TRBD1 (6 bases). The CDR3 totals 17 residues. Germline V lookup: CDR1 MDHEN, CDR2 SYDVKM. V was clipped by 6 bases and J by 3 bases, with 22 bases between them. CDR3 loop: CASRRPGAARRTDTQYF. DNA for the CDR3: TGTGCCAGCAGGCGCCCAGGGGCCGCGCGTCGAACAGATACGCAGTATTTT.

This clonotype was seen at least ten times. V and J are TRBV5-8 and TRBJ2-7; a possible D gene is TRBD1 (7 bases). V lost 4 bases and J lost 2, with 19 bases in between. CDR1 is SGHTS and CDR2 is YDEGEE in the germline V gene. This CDR3 comprises 16 residues. In nucleotides, the CDR3 is TGTGCCAGCAGCCCGTGGGGGGACAGTAGTACCTACGAGCAGTACTTC. This gives the protein CASSPWGDSSTYEQYF.

Many counts were recorded for this clonotype. V gene TRBV7-3 combines with J gene TRBJ2-7; possibly TRBD2 for D (6 bases). The CDR3 is made up of 15 amino acids. The V end lost 5 bases, the J end lost 1 base, and 15 bases lay between the germline ends. Germline V gives CDR1 SGHTA, CDR2 FQGTGA. Written as DNA, the CDR3 is TGTGCCAGCAGCCCAGCGGGTGGGGGATCCTACGAGCAGTACTTC. This sequence encodes CASSPAGGGSYEQYF.

This clonotype has a count of ten or more. The chain has TRBV2 and TRBJ1-1, with D perhaps TRBD1 (6 bases). Germline V lookup: CDR1 SNHLY, CDR2 FYNNEI. Between the trimmed V and J ends, which lost 5 bases and 0 bases, there was a span of 13 bases. The CDR3 runs 15 residues. The CDR3 DNA sequence: TGTGCCAGCAGTATACGAACAGGGCTGAACACTGAAGCTTTCTTT. This gives the protein CASSIRTGLNTEAFF.

The chain couples TRBV24-1 to TRBJ2-2, with 8 bases aligning to TRBD1. The CDR3 covers 13 residues. V shed 9 bases and J 4 bases; nucleotides not matched to a gene: 3. Germline values: CDR1 KGHDR, CDR2 SFDVKD. The CDR3 protein is CATSDRATGELFF. The DNA of the CDR3 is TGTGCCACCTCGGACAGGGCCACCGGGGAGCTGTTTTTT.

The J gene is TRBJ1-6, the V gene TRBV3-1, with D possibly matching TRBD1 (5 bases). In germline, CDR1 is LGHDT, CDR2 YNNKEL (reference sequence). V was shortened by 3 bases and J by 4 bases, with 16 bases between the two germline ends. This CDR3 spans 17 amino acids. The chain's CDR3 is CASSQSPGTSYNSPLHF. As DNA, the CDR3 is TGTGCCAGCAGCCAGTCCCCTGGGACTAGTTATAATTCACCCCTCCACTTT. The full variable domain, its missing parts supplied by reference TRBV3-1 and TRBJ1-6, is DTAVSQTPKYLVTQMGNDKSIKCEQNLGHDTMYWYKQDSKKFLKIMFSYNNKELIINETVPNRFSPKSPDKAHLNLHINSLELGDSAVYFCASSQSPGTSYNSPLHFGNGTRLTVT.

This clonotype was recorded once. This sequence joins TRBV6-1 and TRBJ2-3; 7 bases align to TRBD1. The CDR3 runs to 14 residues. Germline CDR1 reads MNHNS; CDR2 reads SASEGT. Germline trimming cut 6 bases from V and 8 bases from J; bases unmatched to any gene: 11. The CDR3 sequence is CASRAGQVAGTQYF. DNA for the CDR3: TGTGCCAGCAGGGCAGGACAGGTCGCAGGTACGCAGTATTTT.

V and J are TRBV4-1 and TRBJ2-1; D remains ambiguous. From germline, CDR1 is MGHRA and CDR2 YSYEKL. V lost 0 bases and J 4 bases, leaving 10 bases between the germline ends. The length of the CDR3 is 15 residues. The CDR3 spells CASSQDKPAYNEQFF. The DNA of the CDR3 is TGCGCCAGCAGCCAAGACAAACCGGCGTACAATGAGCAGTTCTTC.

This clonotype has only a few counts. Here the CDR3 reads CASSYTQQGDTEAFF. In DNA form, the CDR3 reads TGTGCCAGCAGTTACACCCAACAGGGGGACACTGAAGCTTTCTTT. The genes are TRBV6-6 and TRBJ1-1, with TRBD1 identical over 8 bases. With V trimmed by 2 bases and J by 3 bases, 5 bases remained unmatched. The CDR3 spans 15 residues. Germline CDR1 reads MNHNY; CDR2 reads SVGAGI (reference sequence).

This clonotype was picked up many times. The J gene is TRBJ1-2, the V gene TRBV2; unclear D gene. Germline V gene lookup returns CDR1 SNHLY and CDR2 FYNNEI. This CDR3 has 12 residues. Trimming shortened V by 3 bases and J by 7 bases, and 9 bases separated the two germline ends. CDR3 amino acids: CASSDEGVGYTF. CDR3 bases: TGTGCCAGCAGTGACGAAGGAGTTGGCTACACCTTC.

This clonotype was found a few times. V gene TRBV7-9 combines with J gene TRBJ2-5; 11 nucleotides align to TRBD1. The CDR3 length is 17 residues. The V gene's germline CDR1 is SEHNR and CDR2 FQNEAQ (reference sequence). V shed 1 base and J 6 bases; nucleotides not matched to a gene: 10. For the CDR3, the DNA is TGTGCCAGCAGCTTAGAGTATGGGACAGGGGGGTTGCAGACCCAGTACTTC. Amino acid sequence: CASSLEYGTGGLQTQYF.

This clonotype has ten or more counts. This sequence joins TRBV2 and TRBJ1-1, with a possible D match to TRBD1 (6 bases). The CDR3 loop spans 14 amino acids. Deletions cut 8 bases from V and 1 base from J, with 14 bases between. The germline V gene encodes CDR1 SNHLY and CDR2 FYNNEI. This CDR3 reads CASGVQTGNTEAFF. The CDR3 nucleotides read TGTGCCAGCGGCGTACAGACAGGGAACACTGAAGCTTTCTTT.

Worth noting for this clonotype: One end of the junction fails to match germline, which may point to a read error. The chain couples TRBV7-6 to TRBJ1-5; D gene uncertain. Germline values: CDR1 SGHVS, CDR2 FNYEAQ. The CDR3 is 13 amino acids. DNA for the CDR3: TGTGCCAGCAGCATAGCCCAGGATCAGCCCCAGCATTTT. This gives the protein CASSIAQDQPQHF.

This clonotype occurred a few times. V and J are TRBV2 and TRBJ1-6, with 9 bases matching TRBD1. With V trimmed by 6 bases and J by 7 bases, 4 bases remained unmatched. This CDR3 comprises 14 residues. From germline, CDR1 is SNHLY and CDR2 FYNNEI. CDR3 in amino acids: CASSRDRVNSPLHF. Written as DNA, the CDR3 is TGTGCCAGCAGCCGGGACAGGGTGAATTCACCCCTCCACTTT. The full variable domain, its missing parts supplied by reference TRBV2 and TRBJ1-6, is EPEVTQTPSHQVTQMGQEVILRCVPISNHLYFYWYRQILGQKVEFLVSFYNNEISEKSEIFDDQFSVERPDGSNFTLKIRSTKLEDSAMYFCASSRDRVNSPLHFGNGTRLTVT.

This chain connects TRBV20-1 to TRBJ1-1; 7 nucleotides line up with TRBD1. After removal of 0 bases from V and 0 bases from J, the junction contained 4 bases not matched to a gene. Looked up from germline, CDR1 is DFQATT and CDR2 is SNEGSKA (reference sequence). The CDR3 has 15 residues. CDR3 in DNA: TGCAGTGCTAGAGACCGGGACAGCATGAACACTGAAGCTTTCTTT. Translation gives CSARDRDSMNTEAFF.